This T cell receptor (beta chain) was captured in a study of T cell responses to AZD1222 COVID-19 vaccine. Study conclusions and caveats: Dominant CD4 TCR responses targeted spike regions 160-218 and 743-854. Spike-specific TCR breadth and depth rose after two AZD1222 doses. Only six or seven AZD1222 recipients tested seropositive at baseline. Of spike-specific TCRs, nearly half reportedly target regions left unmutated in variants.

The CDR3 loop spans 14 amino acids. The V and J ends lost 1 base and 5 bases respectively, with 12 bases between them. Germline values: CDR1 SGHRS, CDR2 YFSETQ. Comment on this clone: Antigen unknown.

The protocol was immunoSEQ multiplex PCR, while the TCRdb copy is restricted to in-frame clones and leaves out a portion. This repertoire shows some 130,000 clones, approximately 80% found once; its top ten account for over 3.5%. This sequence joins TRBV5-1 and TRBJ1-1; no clear D gene. Sequencing used peripheral blood, obtained on day 0 of AZD1222 vaccination. The origin of this receptor is an adult in good health. Here the CDR3 reads CASSLRTPGTEAFF. In DNA form, the CDR3 reads TGCGCCAGCAGCTTGCGAACCCCGGGGACTGAAGCTTTCTTT. The full variable domain, with the rest looked up from reference TRBV5-1 and TRBJ1-1, is KAGVTQTPRYLIKTRGQQVTLSCSPISGHRSVSWYQQTPGQGLQFLFEYFSETQRNKGNFPGRFSGRQFSNSRSEMNVSTLELGDSALYLCASSLRTPGTEAFFGQGTRLTVV.